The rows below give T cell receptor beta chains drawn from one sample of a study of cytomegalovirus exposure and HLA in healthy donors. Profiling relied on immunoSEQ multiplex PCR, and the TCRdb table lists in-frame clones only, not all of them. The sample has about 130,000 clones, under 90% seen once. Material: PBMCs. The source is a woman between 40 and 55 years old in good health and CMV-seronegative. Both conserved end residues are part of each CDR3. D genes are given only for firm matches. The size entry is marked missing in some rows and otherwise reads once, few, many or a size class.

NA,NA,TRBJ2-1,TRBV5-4,CASSFRRARAYNEQFF,TGTGCCAGCAGCTTCCGACGGGCGAGGGCCTACAATGAGCAGTTCTTC
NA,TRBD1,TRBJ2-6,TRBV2,CASSYPGTGLWGGANVLTF,TGTGCCAGCAGTTATCCCGGGACAGGGCTTTGGGGGGGGGCCAACGTCCTGACTTTC
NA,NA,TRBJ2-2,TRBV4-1,CASSQRNFQEAGELFF,TGCGCCAGCAGCCAACGAAACTTCCAGGAGGCCGGGGAGCTGTTTTTT
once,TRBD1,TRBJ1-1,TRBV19,CASSRTGNTEAFF,TGTGCCAGTAGTCGGACAGGGAACACTGAAGCTTTCTTT
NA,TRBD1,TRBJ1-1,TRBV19,CASSIPTGMNTEAFF,TGTGCCAGTAGTATCCCGACAGGGATGAACACTGAAGCTTTCTTT
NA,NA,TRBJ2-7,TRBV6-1,CASSDRSGGPKGYEQYF,TGTGCCAGCAGTGATCGCTCCGGGGGACCTAAGGGCTACGAGCAGTACTTC
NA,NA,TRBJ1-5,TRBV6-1,CASSELGAPFNQPQHF,TGTGCCAGCAGTGAACTGGGCGCCCCGTTTAATCAGCCCCAGCATTTT
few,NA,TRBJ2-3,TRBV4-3,CASSQAQGGTDTQYF,TGCGCCAGCAGCCAAGCGCAGGGTGGAACAGATACGCAGTATTTT
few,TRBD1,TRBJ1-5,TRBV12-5,CASAPGGWSQHF,TGTGCTAGTGCCCCAGGGGGTTGGTCCCAGCATTTT
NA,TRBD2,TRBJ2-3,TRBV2,CASSEALAGVAGTDTQYF,TGTGCCAGCAGTGAAGCGCTAGCGGGAGTCGCGGGCACAGATACGCAGTATTTT
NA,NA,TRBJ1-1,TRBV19,CASSMAVGAAEAFF,TGTGCCAGTAGTATGGCAGTAGGGGCCGCTGAAGCTTTCTTT
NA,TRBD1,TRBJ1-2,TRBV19,CASTETGGRYGYTF,TGTGCCAGTACGGAGACAGGGGGCCGCTATGGCTACACCTTC
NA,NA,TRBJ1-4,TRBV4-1,CASSQDRAGEKLFF,TGCGCCAGCAGCCAGGACAGAGCCGGCGAAAAACTGTTTTTT